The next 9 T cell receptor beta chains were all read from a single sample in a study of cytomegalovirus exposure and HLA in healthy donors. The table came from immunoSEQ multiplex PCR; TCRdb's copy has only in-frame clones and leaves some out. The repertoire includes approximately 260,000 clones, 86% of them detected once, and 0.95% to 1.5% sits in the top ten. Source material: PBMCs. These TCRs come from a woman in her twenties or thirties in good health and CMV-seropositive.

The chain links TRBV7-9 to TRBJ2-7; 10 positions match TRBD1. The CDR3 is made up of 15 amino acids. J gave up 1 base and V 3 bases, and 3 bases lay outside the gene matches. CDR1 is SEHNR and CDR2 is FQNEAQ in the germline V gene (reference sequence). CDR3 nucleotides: TGTGCCAGCAGCTTCCCGGGACAGGGGTCCTACGAGCAGTACTTC. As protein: CASSFPGQGSYEQYF.

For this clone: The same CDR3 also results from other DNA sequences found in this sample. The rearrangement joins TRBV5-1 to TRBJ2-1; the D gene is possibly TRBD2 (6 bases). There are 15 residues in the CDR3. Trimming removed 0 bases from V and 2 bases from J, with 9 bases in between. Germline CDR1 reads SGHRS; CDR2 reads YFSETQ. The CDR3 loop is CASSLEGGTYNEQFF. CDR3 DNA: TGCGCCAGCAGCTTGGAAGGCGGGACCTACAATGAGCAGTTCTTC.

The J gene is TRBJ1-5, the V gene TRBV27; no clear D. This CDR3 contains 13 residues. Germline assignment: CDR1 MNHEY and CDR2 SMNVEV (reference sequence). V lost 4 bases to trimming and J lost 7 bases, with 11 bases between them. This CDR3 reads CASSSTREQPQHF. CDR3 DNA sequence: TGTGCCAGCAGTTCCACCCGAGAGCAGCCCCAGCATTTT.

CDR3 region: CASTIAGANEQFF. CDR3 bases: TGCGCCAGCACCATAGCGGGAGCGAATGAGCAGTTCTTC. The gene calls are TRBV5-1 and TRBJ2-1, with TRBD2 identical over 9 bases. Germline V lookup: CDR1 SGHRS, CDR2 YFSETQ. The J segment lost 7 bases and the V segment lost 6 bases, leaving 5 bases of the junction unmatched. The CDR3 spans 13 residues. Full variable domain (remainder filled in from reference TRBV5-1 and TRBJ2-1): KAGVTQTPRYLIKTRGQQVTLSCSPISGHRSVSWYQQTPGQGLQFLFEYFSETQRNKGNFPGRFSGRQFSNSRSEMNVSTLELGDSALYLCASTIAGANEQFFGPGTRLTVL.

The CDR3 spells CASSLPGLAGGSGELFF. DNA of the CDR3: TGCGCCAGCAGCCTCCCTGGACTAGCGGGAGGGTCCGGGGAGCTGTTTTTT. J is TRBJ2-2 and V is TRBV4-1; the match to TRBD2 covers 15 bases. Germline trimming cut 4 bases from V and 6 bases from J; bases unmatched to any gene: 6. Germline V gene sequence: CDR1 MGHRA, CDR2 YSYEKL. The CDR3 has 17 residues.

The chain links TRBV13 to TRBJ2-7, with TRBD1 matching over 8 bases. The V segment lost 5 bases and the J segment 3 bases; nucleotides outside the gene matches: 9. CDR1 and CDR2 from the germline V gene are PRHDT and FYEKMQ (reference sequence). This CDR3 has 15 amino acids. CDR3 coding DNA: TGTGCCAGCAGCCTTCCGGGACAGGCATTCTACGAGCAGTACTTC. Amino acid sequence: CASSLPGQAFYEQYF.

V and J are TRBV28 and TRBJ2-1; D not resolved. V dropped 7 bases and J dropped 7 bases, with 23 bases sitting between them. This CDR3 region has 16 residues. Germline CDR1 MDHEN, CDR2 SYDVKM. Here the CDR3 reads CASNQLTGSIMNEQFF. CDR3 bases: TGTGCCAGCAATCAACTTACCGGGTCCATAATGAATGAGCAGTTCTTC.

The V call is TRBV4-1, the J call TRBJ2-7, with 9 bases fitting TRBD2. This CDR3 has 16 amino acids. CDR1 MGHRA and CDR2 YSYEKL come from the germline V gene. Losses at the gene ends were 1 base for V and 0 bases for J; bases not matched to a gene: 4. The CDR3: CASSQGRGGASYEQYF. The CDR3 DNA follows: TGCGCCAGCAGCCAAGGGCGGGGGGGCGCCTCCTACGAGCAGTACTTC.

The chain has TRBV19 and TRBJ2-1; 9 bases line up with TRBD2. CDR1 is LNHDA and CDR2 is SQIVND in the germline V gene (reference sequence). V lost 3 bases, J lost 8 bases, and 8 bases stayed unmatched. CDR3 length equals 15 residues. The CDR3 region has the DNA TGTGCCAGTAGTATTTTGCGGGAGGGCAAGGATGAGCAGTTCTTC. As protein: CASSILREGKDEQFF.